This T cell receptor (beta chain) was captured by sequencing in a study of blood T cells in healthy people across ages. CDR3 length: 14 residues. Germline V CDR1 and CDR2: SGHAT, FQNNGV. With 5 bases clipped from V and 7 bases from J, the junction kept 6 bases outside the gene matches. A sample-barcoded 5' primer and a J-beta primer mix were used in a second PCR of roughly 7 to 11 cycles. TCRdb used MiXCR to reprocess the 5' RACE reads, holding one entry per CDR3 protein. The repertoire consists of approximately 800,000 distinct CDR3 sequences, with about 48% occurring once and the leading ten covering roughly 37%.

The chain links TRBV11-2 to TRBJ1-4; TRBD1 matches at 8 bases. The sequencing input was blood. This clonotype originated in a man at least 80 years old in good health. The CDR3 DNA reads as TGTGCCAGCAGCGGCAACAGGGGGAGTGAAAAACTGTTTTTT. Translation: CASSGNRGSEKLFF. The full variable domain, rest sourced from reference TRBV11-2 and TRBJ1-4, is EAGVAQSPRYKIIEKRQSVAFWCNPISGHATLYWYQQILGQGPKLLIQFQNNGVVDDSQLPKDRFSAERLKGVDSTLKIQPAKLEDSAVYLCASSGNRGSEKLFFGSGTQLSVL.